This T cell receptor beta chain emerged from a study of T cell responses to AZD1222 COVID-19 vaccine. Study-level results: The CD4 TCRs associated with vaccination extended across spike and predominated at 160-218 and 743-854.

Germline CDR1 is MNHEY and CDR2 is SVGAGI. The CDR3 is 15 residues long. Trimming shortened V by 6 bases and J by 4 bases, and 16 bases separated the two germline ends. Turning to this clone: Its antigen is still unknown.

Measured with immunoSEQ multiplex PCR; TCRdb has only the in-frame clones, and not every one. The sample lists some 120,000 clones, 85% to 90% occurring once. The sequencing used peripheral blood, collected 28 days after the second AZD1222 dose. This clonotype was obtained from an adult who received the AZD1222 COVID-19 vaccine. V and J are TRBV6-5 and TRBJ1-3, with a weak D call TRBD1 (6 bases). CDR3 in DNA: TGTGCCAGCAGACTTACAGGGTATAACGGAAACACCATATATTTT. Encoded protein: CASRLTGYNGNTIYF.